This TCR beta chain derives from a study of patients and donors after allogeneic stem cell transplantation. This CDR3 spans 14 amino acids. V lost 6 bases and J lost 3, with 12 bases in between. Germline values: CDR1 MNHEY, CDR2 SMNVEV (reference sequence). In TCRdb, the RT-PCR reads were re-called with MiXCR into one record per CDR3 protein. Of some 880,000 distinct CDR3 sequences in the sample, about a sixth were seen once. This clonotype was sampled from a human donor who was either an allogeneic HSCT recipient or a stem cell or donor lymphocyte infusion donor (not recorded which). It is not recorded whose cells these are; they may come from a transplant donor. This chain connects TRBV27 to TRBJ2-1; possibly TRBD2 for D (5 bases). Sequenced material: blood, either unsorted or a sorted T cell fraction (not recorded which). CDR3 region: CASRTGMGYNEQFF. The CDR3 DNA is TGTGCCAGCAGAACCGGGATGGGCTACAATGAGCAGTTCTTC.